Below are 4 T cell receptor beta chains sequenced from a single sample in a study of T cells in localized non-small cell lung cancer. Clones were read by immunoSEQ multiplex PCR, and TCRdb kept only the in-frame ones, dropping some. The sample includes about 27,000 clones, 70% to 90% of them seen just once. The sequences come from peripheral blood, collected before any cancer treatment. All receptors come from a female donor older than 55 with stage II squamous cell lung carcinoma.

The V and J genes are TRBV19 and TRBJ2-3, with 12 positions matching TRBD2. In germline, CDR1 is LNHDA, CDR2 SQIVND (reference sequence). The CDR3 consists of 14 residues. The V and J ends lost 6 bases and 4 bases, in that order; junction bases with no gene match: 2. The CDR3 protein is CASSGTSGSDTQYF. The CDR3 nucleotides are TGTGCCAGTAGCGGGACTAGCGGGTCAGATACGCAGTATTTT.

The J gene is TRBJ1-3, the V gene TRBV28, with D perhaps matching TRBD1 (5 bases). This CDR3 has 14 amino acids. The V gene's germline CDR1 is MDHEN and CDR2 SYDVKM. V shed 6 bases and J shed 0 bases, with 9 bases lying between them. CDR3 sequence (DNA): TGTGCCAGCAGGGGGGACGGCTCTGGAAACACCATATATTTT. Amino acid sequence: CASRGDGSGNTIYF. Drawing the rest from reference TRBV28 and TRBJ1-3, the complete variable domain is DVKVTQSSRYLVKRTGEKVFLECVQDMDHENMFWYRQDPGLGLRLIYFSYDVKMKEKGDIPEGYSVSREKKERFSLILESASTNQTSMYLCASRGDGSGNTIYFGEGSWLTVV.

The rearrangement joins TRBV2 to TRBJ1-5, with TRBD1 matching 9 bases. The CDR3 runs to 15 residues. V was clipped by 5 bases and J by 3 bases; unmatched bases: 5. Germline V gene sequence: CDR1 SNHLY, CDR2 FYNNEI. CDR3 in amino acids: CASSLGQGLNQPQHF. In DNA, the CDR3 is TGTGCCAGCAGTCTGGGACAGGGCCTCAATCAGCCCCAGCATTTT.

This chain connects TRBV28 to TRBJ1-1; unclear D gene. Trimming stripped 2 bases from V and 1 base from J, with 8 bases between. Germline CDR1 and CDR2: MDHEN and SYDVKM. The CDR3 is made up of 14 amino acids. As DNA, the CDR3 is TGTGCCAGCAGTTTAATGCGCTGGAACACTGAAGCTTTCTTT. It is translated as CASSLMRWNTEAFF.